A single sample is the source of the 18 T cell receptor beta chains below, sequenced in a study of beta chain features in type 1 diabetes. Overall study findings and caveats: Moderate yet significant TCRB CDR3 shortening was seen in Type 1 diabetes patients in all four CD4+ subsets.

The sequenced template was cDNA made from the entire isolated RNA. Clones were sequenced by immunoSEQ multiplex PCR, and TCRdb holds only the in-frame ones, with some missing. Of 280,000 or so clones detected, approximately 16% appear once; the ten largest clones hold approximately 0.015%. These receptors have no known antigen. Sequencing used naive CD4+ T cells from blood. Receptor source: a man between 18 and 29 years old with type 1 diabetes.

This clone turned up a few times. V and J are TRBV20-1 and TRBJ1-2; D uncertain. Trimming cost V 6 bases and J 7 bases, with 12 bases left between them. The CDR3 sequence is 11 residues long. Per the germline V gene, CDR1 is DFQATT and CDR2 is SNEGSKA (reference sequence). The CDR3: CSAKWAGGYTF. CDR3 DNA: TGCAGTGCAAAATGGGCGGGTGGCTACACCTTC.

In this sample, this clone turned up once. The chain is built from TRBV9 and TRBJ2-7; D is possibly TRBD1 (6 bases). The CDR3 consists of 16 residues. V was trimmed by 0 bases and J by 0 bases, leaving 13 bases between them. Germline values: CDR1 SGDLS, CDR2 YYNGEE. This CDR3 is CASSVAGDTSSYEQYF. The CDR3 DNA sequence: TGTGCCAGCAGCGTAGCCGGGGACACCAGCTCCTACGAGCAGTACTTC.

The chain links TRBV5-1 to TRBJ2-5; 7 positions agree with TRBD2. The V segment lost 4 bases and the J segment 7 bases; nucleotides outside the gene matches: 10. The CDR3 runs 14 residues. Per the germline V gene, CDR1 is SGHRS and CDR2 is YFSETQ. The CDR3 DNA reads as TGCGCCAGCAGCATAACTAGCGCTGCTTCGACCCAGTACTTC. It is translated as CASSITSAASTQYF. The full variable domain, completed using reference TRBV5-1 and TRBJ2-5, is KAGVTQTPRYLIKTRGQQVTLSCSPISGHRSVSWYQQTPGQGLQFLFEYFSETQRNKGNFPGRFSGRQFSNSRSEMNVSTLELGDSALYLCASSITSAASTQYFGPGTRLLVL.

The chain is built from TRBV7-9 and TRBJ2-6; 8 bases are a match to TRBD1. Per the germline V gene, CDR1 is SEHNR and CDR2 is FQNEAQ (reference sequence). The CDR3 totals 18 residues. J was trimmed by 1 base and V by 5 bases; bases with no gene match: 10. CDR3 protein: CASSPTRDRRSGANVLTF. In DNA, the CDR3 is TGTGCCAGCAGCCCGACCCGGGACAGGAGATCTGGGGCCAACGTCCTGACTTTC.

This clone was found a few times. The chain recombines TRBV29-1 with TRBJ1-1; D not certain. V shed 5 bases and J shed 1 base, with 14 bases lying between them. Per the germline V gene, CDR1 is SQVTM and CDR2 is ANQGSEA. The CDR3 is 14 residues long. CDR3 sequence (DNA): TGCAGCGTTCTACCCCGACTAAAGAACACTGAAGCTTTCTTT. This encodes CSVLPRLKNTEAFF.

The chain carries TRBV10-3 and TRBJ2-2, with 10 bases matching TRBD2. CDR1 is ENHRY and CDR2 is SYGVKD in the germline V gene. Trimming cost V 3 bases and J 2 bases; bases outside gene matches: 3. The CDR3 totals 16 residues. DNA for the CDR3: TGTGCCATCAGTGACTGGACTAGCGGAAACACCGGGGAGCTGTTTTTT. It yields the protein CAISDWTSGNTGELFF.

This chain links TRBV28 with TRBJ2-7; 7 positions agree with TRBD1. Germline V gene data show CDR1 as MDHEN and CDR2 as SYDVKM. The CDR3 is made up of 14 amino acids. V shed 7 bases and J 2 bases; nucleotides not matched to a gene: 8. The CDR3 reads CASNTPQGAYEQYF. CDR3 nucleotides: TGTGCCAGCAACACACCCCAGGGGGCCTACGAGCAGTACTTC. Combining the CDR3 with reference TRBV28 and TRBJ2-7 gives the whole variable domain DVKVTQSSRYLVKRTGEKVFLECVQDMDHENMFWYRQDPGLGLRLIYFSYDVKMKEKGDIPEGYSVSREKKERFSLILESASTNQTSMYLCASNTPQGAYEQYFGPGTRLTVT.

This clone was counted only a few times. V gene TRBV5-1 combines with J gene TRBJ2-7, with D perhaps matching TRBD1 (6 bases). Germline-derived CDR1 and CDR2 are SGHRS and YFSETQ. The length of the CDR3 is 14 residues. Trimming removed 4 bases at V and 2 bases at J, with 13 bases between. The CDR3 protein is CASSSGDTPYEQYF. The CDR3, as DNA: TGCGCCAGCAGCAGTGGGGACACCCCCTACGAGCAGTACTTC.

This clone was seen only once. The genes are TRBV2 and TRBJ2-1, with TRBD2 matching 14 bases. This CDR3 is built from 18 residues. Trimming at V came to 6 bases and at J to 8 bases, leaving 15 bases not matched to a gene. Germline V gene lookup returns CDR1 SNHLY and CDR2 FYNNEI. CDR3 in amino acids: CASRDPVGLAGGPYEQFF. CDR3 DNA sequence: TGTGCCAGCAGGGACCCCGTTGGACTAGCGGGGGGCCCCTATGAGCAGTTCTTC.

The rearrangement links TRBV27 to TRBJ2-2, with 7 bases matching TRBD1. CDR1 and CDR2 (germline): MNHEY, SMNVEV (reference sequence). Trimming at V came to 4 bases and at J to 5 bases, leaving 10 bases not matched to a gene. The CDR3 contains 16 residues. In DNA, the CDR3 is TGTGCCAGCAGTTCCAGGCGGACAGGAGGAACCGGGGAGCTGTTTTTT. Translation gives CASSSRRTGGTGELFF.

The table lists this clone with a few counts. The rearrangement joins TRBV2 to TRBJ1-2; no definite D call. The length of the CDR3 is 14 residues. The ends were cut back, 1 base at V and 1 base at J, with 7 bases in the middle. The germline V gene has CDR1 SNHLY and CDR2 FYNNEI. CDR3 residues: CASSEGVLNYGYTF. CDR3 DNA sequence: TGTGCCAGCAGTGAAGGTGTACTTAACTATGGCTACACCTTC.

Comment on this clone: The sample carries other DNA sequences with the same CDR3. CDR3 bases: TGTGCCAGCAGCGTGACTAGCGGCTCCTACGAGCAGTACTTC. It is translated as CASSVTSGSYEQYF. This chain links TRBV9 with TRBJ2-7; TRBD2 aligns across 9 bases. CDR3 size: 14 residues. V shed 2 bases and J 0 bases; nucleotides not matched to a gene: 0. Germline CDR1 SGDLS, CDR2 YYNGEE.

This sequence joins TRBV4-1 and TRBJ1-2; D is unresolved. Between the trimmed V and J ends, which lost 5 bases and 4 bases, there was a span of 14 bases. Germline-derived CDR1 and CDR2 are MGHRA and YSYEKL. The CDR3 extends over 14 amino acids. The CDR3 DNA reads TGCGCCAGCAGCGACCAAGACACCTTCTATGGCTACACCTTC. It yields the protein CASSDQDTFYGYTF.

The chain links TRBV2 to TRBJ1-1, with D unresolved. V lost 6 bases and J lost 6, with 17 bases in between. CDR1 SNHLY and CDR2 FYNNEI come from the germline V gene. The CDR3 consists of 14 residues. CDR3 nucleotide sequence: TGTGCCAGCAGACGCGACGGGGTAGGGTCTGAAGCTTTCTTT. This encodes CASRRDGVGSEAFF.

V usage is TRBV27 and J usage is TRBJ2-5, with D tentatively TRBD1 (5 bases). Germline V lookup: CDR1 MNHEY, CDR2 SMNVEV (reference sequence). The CDR3 runs to 14 residues. The germline V and J ends were trimmed by 1 base and 1 base, with 7 bases remaining between them. The CDR3 DNA reads TGTGCCAGCAGTTTATATACAGGCCAAGAGACCCAGTACTTC. The encoded protein is CASSLYTGQETQYF.

This clone has more than one count but fewer than ten. J is TRBJ2-3 and V is TRBV5-1; D is unresolved. There are 15 residues in the CDR3. Deletions cut 0 bases from V and 3 bases from J, with 11 bases between. Per germline, CDR1 SGHRS and CDR2 YFSETQ. The CDR3 DNA is TGCGCCAGCAGCTTGGATGGCAGGCGAACAGATACGCAGTATTTT. It translates to CASSLDGRRTDTQYF.

The J gene is TRBJ1-2, the V gene TRBV2; D may be TRBD1 (6 bases). The length of the CDR3 is 14 residues. Germline V gene sequence: CDR1 SNHLY, CDR2 FYNNEI. The V gene lost 6 bases and the J gene lost 0 bases, with 11 bases spanning the gap. The DNA of the CDR3 is TGTGCCAGCAGGCGGACAGTAACTAACTATGGCTACACCTTC. Its protein is CASRRTVTNYGYTF.

The gene calls are TRBV4-1 and TRBJ1-4, with D possibly TRBD1 on 6 matching bases. CDR3 size: 15 residues. Trimming removed 2 bases at V and 4 bases at J, with 11 bases between. Germline V gene lookup returns CDR1 MGHRA and CDR2 YSYEKL. The CDR3 reads CASSQTGSSNEKLFF. In DNA form, the CDR3 reads TGCGCCAGCAGCCAAACAGGGTCAAGTAATGAAAAACTGTTTTTT.